Presented here are 10 T cell receptor beta chains from one specimen sequenced in a study of control samples from healthy donors and cancer patients. Clones were read by immunoSEQ multiplex PCR, and TCRdb kept only the in-frame ones, dropping some. The sample includes 150,000 to 160,000 clones, 93% of them seen just once. Sequencing was done on a sample of blood. These TCRs come from a man aged 50-59 years in good health.

This rearrangement joins TRBV7-6 to TRBJ1-5, with TRBD1 as a possible D gene (5 bases). This CDR3 has 14 residues. V was pared by 0 bases and J by 5 bases, with 8 bases between. The germline V gene encodes CDR1 SGHVS and CDR2 FNYEAQ. The CDR3 nucleotides are TGTGCCAGCAGCTTAGCATCGGGGGATCAGCCCCAGCATTTT. Amino acids: CASSLASGDQPQHF.

This chain joins TRBV5-1 and TRBJ2-5, with 8 bases lining up with TRBD1. V was clipped by 2 bases and J by 4 bases; unmatched bases: 1. The V gene's germline CDR1 is SGHRS and CDR2 YFSETQ. CDR3 size: 13 residues. The CDR3 here is CASSLQGVETQYF. DNA for the CDR3: TGCGCCAGCAGCTTACAGGGGGTAGAGACCCAGTACTTC.

This sequence joins TRBV6-1 and TRBJ1-1; D uncertain. Germline values: CDR1 MNHNS, CDR2 SASEGT. Between the trimmed V and J ends, which lost 0 bases and 8 bases, there was a span of 4 bases. The CDR3 has 11 amino acids. CDR3 sequence reads: CASSEAREAFF. CDR3 nucleotide sequence: TGTGCCAGCAGTGAAGCCAGGGAAGCTTTCTTT.

The rearrangement uses TRBV6-5 and TRBJ2-6, with D unresolved. This CDR3 has 12 amino acids. In germline, CDR1 is MNHEY, CDR2 SVGAGI. V dropped 8 bases and J dropped 2 bases, with 4 bases sitting between them. CDR3 in amino acids: CASGPGANVLTF. The DNA of the CDR3 is TGTGCCAGCGGGCCTGGGGCCAACGTCCTGACTTTC.

Turning to this clone: Other DNA sequences in this sample translate to the same CDR3. The chain is built from TRBV19 and TRBJ2-7; tentatively, D is TRBD1 (5 bases). V shed 4 bases and J shed 1 base, with 11 bases lying between them. The CDR3 is made up of 14 amino acids. Per the germline V gene, CDR1 is LNHDA and CDR2 is SQIVND (reference sequence). CDR3 region: CASSTAAGSYEQYF. The CDR3 region has the DNA TGTGCCAGTAGTACTGCAGCAGGGTCCTACGAGCAGTACTTC. The complete variable domain, with remaining parts taken from reference TRBV19 and TRBJ2-7, reads DGGITQSPKYLFRKEGQNVTLSCEQNLNHDAMYWYRQDPGQGLRLIYYSQIVNDFQKGDIAEGYSVSREKKESFPLTVTSAQKNPTAFYLCASSTAAGSYEQYFGPGTRLTVT.

This sequence joins TRBV27 and TRBJ1-1, with D possibly matching TRBD1 (6 bases). Per the germline V gene, CDR1 is MNHEY and CDR2 is SMNVEV (reference sequence). Trimming removed 5 bases from V and 0 bases from J, with 10 bases in between. The CDR3 spans 14 residues. The CDR3 DNA reads as TGTGCCAGCAGTCGGACAGCCGTGAACACTGAAGCTTTCTTT. Translated: CASSRTAVNTEAFF.

The chain employs TRBV27 and TRBJ2-1; 13 bases fit TRBD2. V trimming: 4 bases; J trimming: 9 bases; junction bases outside the gene matches: 12. There are 17 residues in the CDR3. Germline assignment: CDR1 MNHEY and CDR2 SMNVEV (reference sequence). CDR3 sequence (DNA): TGTGCCAGCAGTTCCCCTTTTGGACTAGCGGGAGTGGGTGAGCAGTTCTTC. Translated, it gives CASSSPFGLAGVGEQFF.

This chain connects TRBV3-1 (or the pseudogene TRBV3-2) to TRBJ2-2; 10 bases map to TRBD2. V shed 1 base, J shed 8 bases, and the junction held 10 bases outside the gene matches. The germline CDR1 and CDR2 sequences are LGHDT and YNNKEL (reference sequence). The CDR3 contains 17 residues. Here the CDR3 DNA reads TGTGCCAGCAGCCAAGTGTTAAGCGGGAGGGCCGGAGGGGAGCTGTTTTTT. It encodes CASSQVLSGRAGGELFF.

The chain combines TRBV12-3 or TRBV12-4 with TRBJ2-1; D gene uncertain. This CDR3 is 12 amino acids long. V lost 1 base and J lost 7, with 5 bases in between. The CDR3 sequence is CASSLVTNEQFF. For the CDR3, the DNA is TGTGCCAGCAGTTTAGTTACAAATGAGCAGTTCTTC.

This chain joins TRBV5-1 and TRBJ1-5; D not resolved. CDR3 length equals 15 residues. Germline V gene data show CDR1 as SGHRS and CDR2 as YFSETQ. V lost 2 bases, J lost 0 bases, and 9 bases lay in between. The CDR3: CASSLGSHSNQPQHF. The CDR3, as DNA: TGCGCCAGCAGCTTAGGGTCCCATAGCAATCAGCCCCAGCATTTT.